These 8 T cell receptor beta chains were all obtained from the same sample, sequenced in a study of spatial heterogeneity in lung cancer. The antigens these receptors bind are not known. General study results and limits: Tumor mutation count correlated with how many alpha and beta TCRs expanded intratumorally.

MiXCR, run by TCRdb on the 5' RACE reads, gives a single entry per CDR3 protein. The table records some 9,800 distinct CDR3 sequences, around 55% of them present only once. Regarding time point: sample taken at primary tumor resection. The sequenced sample was lung tumor tissue, obtained at surgery. The receptors shown here come from a female donor with early-stage non-small cell lung cancer.

Turning to this clonotype: This beta chain is an unintended read in a library built for alpha chains; its size means little. The chain recombines TRBV12-3 or TRBV12-4 with TRBJ2-2, with 9 bases matching TRBD2. The CDR3 spans 16 residues. V shed 6 bases, J shed 3 bases, and the junction held 8 bases outside the gene matches. The CDR3 region has the DNA TGTGCCAGCAGGAGCGGGGGGCCAATGTACACCGGGGAGCTGTTTTTT. This sequence encodes CASRSGGPMYTGELFF.

This clonotype was observed a few times. In a library made to pick up alpha chains, this beta chain is a stray read with a size that means little. CDR3 bases: TGTGCCAGCACTCAACTCTCTGGGGCCAACGTCCTGACTTTC. This codes for CASTQLSGANVLTF. The rearrangement uses TRBV7-3 and TRBJ2-6; the D is unclear. The germline V and J ends were trimmed by 7 bases and 0 bases, with 7 bases remaining between them. Looked up from germline, CDR1 is SGHTA and CDR2 is FQGTGA. The CDR3 runs to 14 residues.

On this clonotype itself: Because the library targeted alpha chains, this beta chain is an off-target read whose size means little. The V and J genes are TRBV5-1 and TRBJ2-3; TRBD1 aligns across 8 bases. The CDR3 loop spans 14 amino acids. J gave up 6 bases and V 0 bases, and 3 bases lay outside the gene matches. Looked up from germline, CDR1 is SGHRS and CDR2 is YFSETQ. The CDR3 coding sequence is TGCGCCAGCAGCTTGGACCACAGGGGGGATACGCAGTATTTT. It encodes CASSLDHRGDTQYF.

Details on this clonotype: Because this beta chain is a stray read in a library intended to capture alpha chains, its abundance should not be given much weight. V and J are TRBV12-3 or TRBV12-4 and TRBJ2-3; possibly TRBD1 for D (6 bases). Trimming took off 1 base at V and 7 bases at J, with 9 bases between the two ends. The CDR3 spans 13 residues. CDR3 sequence reads: CASSLVGANTQYF. DNA of the CDR3: TGTGCCAGCAGTTTAGTGGGGGCGAATACGCAGTATTTT.

Remarks on this clonotype: Little can be read into the size of this beta chain, an off-target read in a library designed for alpha chains. This chain joins TRBV29-1 and TRBJ2-1, with TRBD2 identical over 10 bases. Germline-derived CDR1 and CDR2 are SQVTM and ANQGSEA. V dropped 7 bases and J dropped 5; count of bases not matched to a gene: 14. The CDR3 spans 16 residues. The CDR3 DNA reads as TGCAGCGCTGGGGGAACCGGGACTAGCGCCAACAATGAGCAGTTCTTC. It is translated as CSAGGTGTSANNEQFF.

Points on this clonotype: For a library built for alpha chains, this beta chain is a stray read; little rests on its size. This chain uses TRBV7-8 with TRBJ2-1; TRBD2 matches at 14 bases. In germline, CDR1 is SGHVS, CDR2 FQNEAQ. V trimming: 5 bases; J trimming: 0 bases; junction bases outside the gene matches: 9. The CDR3 length is 19 residues. The CDR3 nucleotides read TGTGCCAGCAGCCAAACCGGACTAGCGGGGGGAAGCTCCTACAATGAGCAGTTCTTC. As protein: CASSQTGLAGGSSYNEQFF.

As to this clonotype: Since it is a stray read in a library aimed at alpha chains, this beta chain has a size that is not meaningful. CDR3 protein: CASSPLILSYGYTF. The CDR3, as DNA: TGTGCCAGCAGCCCCCTAATCCTCTCCTATGGCTACACCTTC. V and J are TRBV7-9 and TRBJ1-2; D call uncertain. Germline CDR1 and CDR2: SEHNR and FQNEAQ (reference sequence). This CDR3 has 14 amino acids. The V gene lost 5 bases and the J gene lost 4 bases, with 14 bases spanning the gap.

This clonotype has just a few counts. This beta chain is a stray read from a library made for alpha chains; its abundance is not meaningful. The rearrangement links TRBV10-3 to TRBJ1-5, with a tentative D call TRBD1 (5 bases). Trimming cost V 6 bases and J 7 bases, with 16 bases left between them. Germline V CDR1 and CDR2: ENHRY, SYGVKD. The CDR3 extends over 14 amino acids. The CDR3 DNA is TGTGCCATCAGCCCCAGGGAAATAGGACAGCCCCAGCATTTT. Translation: CAISPREIGQPQHF.